The 27 T cell receptor beta chains in this list originate from one sample, sequenced in a study of cytomegalovirus exposure and HLA in healthy donors. Primers for the PCR totalled 60 Vbeta and 13 Jbeta. The protocol was immunoSEQ multiplex PCR, while the TCRdb copy is restricted to in-frame clones and leaves out a portion. Of 130,000 or so clones in the sample, around 80% were seen once. Input material: PBMCs. These receptors came from a young man in good health and CMV-seropositive.

The chain combines TRBV29-1 with TRBJ2-3, with TRBD2 matching over 13 bases. CDR1 and CDR2 (germline): SQVTM, ANQGSEA. V lost 1 base to trimming and J lost 0 bases; unmatched junction nucleotides: 4. The CDR3 is 17 residues long. The CDR3: CSVEGTSGSRSTDTQYF. The CDR3 nucleotides are TGCAGCGTTGAAGGGACTAGCGGGAGCAGGAGCACAGATACGCAGTATTTT.

This clone was observed a few times. The V and J genes are TRBV6-5 and TRBJ2-2; D not certain. The CDR3 extends over 12 amino acids. V dropped 4 bases and J dropped 4 bases, with 4 bases sitting between them. Germline values: CDR1 MNHEY, CDR2 SVGAGI. CDR3 DNA: TGTGCCAGCAGTTCGGGCACCGGGGAGCTGTTTTTT. Its translation is CASSSGTGELFF.

The chain joins TRBV2 to TRBJ2-1; TRBD2 matches 11 bases. The CDR3 covers 17 residues. In germline, CDR1 is SNHLY, CDR2 FYNNEI. Trimming took 4 bases from V and 9 from J; bases not matched to a gene: 14. DNA for the CDR3: TGTGCCAGCAGTGTGGGGACTAGCGGAGGCGGGGGCGGTGAGCAGTTCTTC. This encodes CASSVGTSGGGGGEQFF.

The rearrangement uses TRBV7-9 and TRBJ2-7; D remains unclear. The CDR3 consists of 14 residues. With 1 base removed from V and 3 bases from J, the gap between germline ends came to 10 bases. CDR1 and CDR2 (germline): SEHNR, FQNEAQ (reference sequence). CDR3 sequence reads: CASSLVDGVYEQYF. CDR3 sequence (DNA): TGTGCCAGCAGCTTAGTAGACGGAGTCTACGAGCAGTACTTC.

This clone was seen a few times. The V gene is TRBV5-6, the J gene TRBJ2-3; D uncertain. The CDR3 covers 14 residues. Germline V gene lookup returns CDR1 SGHDT and CDR2 YYEEEE. V lost 0 bases and J 0 bases, leaving 5 bases between the germline ends. This chain's CDR3 is CASSLVGSTDTQYF. For the CDR3, the DNA is TGTGCCAGCAGCTTGGTCGGGAGCACAGATACGCAGTATTTT.

This rearrangement joins TRBV5-1 to TRBJ2-1; D not resolved. The germline gives CDR1 SGHRS, CDR2 YFSETQ. The CDR3 runs 14 residues. V was trimmed by 4 bases and J by 9 bases, leaving 17 bases between them. CDR3 sequence reads: CASSERFRSGEQFF. The CDR3 DNA is TGCGCCAGCAGCGAGAGATTCAGGTCTGGTGAGCAGTTCTTC. The complete variable domain, with remaining parts taken from reference TRBV5-1 and TRBJ2-1, reads KAGVTQTPRYLIKTRGQQVTLSCSPISGHRSVSWYQQTPGQGLQFLFEYFSETQRNKGNFPGRFSGRQFSNSRSEMNVSTLELGDSALYLCASSERFRSGEQFFGPGTRLTVL.

This sequence joins TRBV5-1 and TRBJ1-4; 12 nucleotides align to TRBD1. The CDR3 contains 14 residues. The germline V gene has CDR1 SGHRS and CDR2 YFSETQ. Trimming removed 7 bases from V and 8 bases from J; junction bases left unmatched: 6. The CDR3 DNA reads as TGCGCCAGCCGAGGGACAGGGGGCATAGAAAAACTGTTTTTT. It is translated as CASRGTGGIEKLFF.

The sample holds one count of this clone. This chain uses TRBV4-1 with TRBJ2-7; weak D call: TRBD1 (5 bases). Germline V gives CDR1 MGHRA, CDR2 YSYEKL. Trimming took off 4 bases at V and 2 bases at J, with 15 bases between the two ends. CDR3 length: 15 residues. Here the CDR3 DNA reads TGCGCCAGCAGCCGCCAACCGACAGCTACCTACGAGCAGTACTTC. Translation: CASSRQPTATYEQYF.

The genes are TRBV18 and TRBJ2-2; 8 positions match TRBD2. Germline V gene sequence: CDR1 KGHSH, CDR2 LQKENI. Trimming removed 4 bases from V and 5 bases from J; junction bases left unmatched: 3. This CDR3 region has 14 residues. The CDR3 bases are TGTGCCAGCTCACTGCCGGGAGGGACCGGGGAGCTGTTTTTT. Amino acid sequence: CASSLPGGTGELFF.

This clone was picked up a small number of times. The chain combines TRBV25-1 with TRBJ2-7; D possibly corresponds to TRBD1 (5 bases). V shed 3 bases and J shed 7 bases, with 16 bases lying between them. CDR3 size: 14 residues. Germline loops: CDR1 MGHDK, CDR2 SYGVNS. The CDR3 DNA follows: TGTGCCAGCAGTGATAATCCAGGTACAGGAGAGCAGTACTTC. It is translated as CASSDNPGTGEQYF.

The genes are TRBV4-2 and TRBJ2-7; D is undetermined. The CDR3 has 11 residues. The V end was cut by 0 bases, the J end by 6 bases, with 3 bases between. In germline, CDR1 is LGHNA, CDR2 YNFKEQ. Here the CDR3 DNA reads TGTGCCAGCAGCCAAGATCGCGAGCAGTACTTC. Translated: CASSQDREQYF.

CDR3 coding DNA: TGTGCCAGCAGCTTAGGCCGGACAGGGGACACCGGGGAGCTGTTTTTT. Residues: CASSLGRTGDTGELFF. This chain connects TRBV7-9 to TRBJ2-2; the match to TRBD1 covers 9 bases. The CDR3 has 16 residues. Germline values: CDR1 SEHNR, CDR2 FQNEAQ (reference sequence). After removal of 1 base from V and 3 bases from J, the junction contained 3 bases not matched to a gene.

The chain is built from TRBV4-2 and TRBJ2-1; possibly TRBD2 for D (5 bases). V dropped 1 base and J dropped 0 bases, with 10 bases sitting between them. The CDR3 has 16 amino acids. CDR1 is LGHNA and CDR2 is YNFKEQ in the germline V gene. The DNA of the CDR3 is TGTGCCAGCAGCCAAGTACGCCGGGACTCCTACAATGAGCAGTTCTTC. Encoded protein: CASSQVRRDSYNEQFF.

The J gene is TRBJ2-7, the V gene TRBV6-1, with TRBD1 identical over 9 bases. The CDR3 has 14 residues. Germline CDR1 and CDR2: MNHNS and SASEGT. V lost 7 bases, J lost 5 bases, and 9 bases stayed unmatched. The CDR3 bases are TGTGCCAGCATACAGGGGGCGCGTTTCAACGAGCAGTACTTC. As protein: CASIQGARFNEQYF.

The chain carries TRBV28 and TRBJ1-2; no definite D call. The CDR3 contains 13 residues. The germline V gene encodes CDR1 MDHEN and CDR2 SYDVKM. Trimming left V 3 bases short and J 5 bases short, with 10 bases between. The DNA of the CDR3 is TGTGCCAGCAGTTTCGGGGAGCCATATGGCTACACCTTC. As protein: CASSFGEPYGYTF.

The J gene is TRBJ2-1, the V gene TRBV11-3, with D possibly being TRBD2 (6 bases). V lost 0 bases and J lost 5, with 11 bases in between. The CDR3 is 15 amino acids. Germline V gene data show CDR1 as SGHNT and CDR2 as YENEEA. The CDR3 nucleotides read TGTGCCAGCAGCTTAGACAGGGCGGGGAACAATGAGCAGTTCTTC. Residues: CASSLDRAGNNEQFF.

As regards this clone: This sample also contains other DNA sequences that code for the same CDR3. The V and J genes are TRBV19 and TRBJ1-1; no clear D gene. The CDR3 runs to 13 residues. The germline gives CDR1 LNHDA, CDR2 SQIVND (reference sequence). Trimming shortened V by 1 base and J by 3 bases, and 6 bases separated the two germline ends. CDR3 protein: CASSIGGDTEAFF. CDR3 bases: TGTGCCAGTAGTATAGGGGGAGACACTGAAGCTTTCTTT. The full variable domain, its missing parts supplied by reference TRBV19 and TRBJ1-1, is DGGITQSPKYLFRKEGQNVTLSCEQNLNHDAMYWYRQDPGQGLRLIYYSQIVNDFQKGDIAEGYSVSREKKESFPLTVTSAQKNPTAFYLCASSIGGDTEAFFGQGTRLTVV.

V is TRBV11-3 and J is TRBJ2-3, with a weak D call TRBD1 (5 bases). V was clipped by 8 bases and J by 7 bases, with 10 bases between them. The germline V gene has CDR1 SGHNT and CDR2 YENEEA. This CDR3 is built from 11 residues. CDR3: CASGQGNTQYF. The CDR3 bases are TGTGCCAGCGGTCAGGGCAATACGCAGTATTTT.

The chain joins TRBV6-5 to TRBJ1-2; unclear D gene. Germline V gives CDR1 MNHEY, CDR2 SVGAGI. The CDR3 is 15 amino acids. Deletions cut 0 bases from V and 3 bases from J, with 11 bases between. CDR3 nucleotides: TGTGCCAGCAGTTACTCGATCGGGATCGACTATGGCTACACCTTC. As protein: CASSYSIGIDYGYTF.

The gene calls are TRBV6-5 and TRBJ2-5, with TRBD2 matching 12 bases. V lost 5 bases, J lost 5 bases, and 3 bases stayed unmatched. The CDR3 is made up of 14 amino acids. CDR1 is MNHEY and CDR2 is SVGAGI in the germline V gene. DNA for the CDR3: TGTGCCAGCAGTCCTAGCGGGAGGGGGGAGACCCAGTACTTC. It translates to CASSPSGRGETQYF.

The J gene is TRBJ2-7, the V gene TRBV2; TRBD1 might be the D (8 bases). CDR1 and CDR2 (germline): SNHLY, FYNNEI. V gave up 7 bases and J gave up 7 bases, with 20 bases separating them. The CDR3 extends over 14 amino acids. DNA of the CDR3: TGTGCCAGCAAGGGAGGGCAGGGGGCCGGGGAGCAGTACTTC. Protein product: CASKGGQGAGEQYF.

This clone was seen just once. The genes are TRBV27 and TRBJ1-1; no reliable D call. The CDR3 totals 13 residues. V lost 5 bases to trimming and J lost 2 bases, with 9 bases between them. From germline, CDR1 is MNHEY and CDR2 SMNVEV (reference sequence). CDR3 sequence (DNA): TGTGCCAGCAGTCTAGCGGGTAACACTGAAGCTTTCTTT. The encoded protein is CASSLAGNTEAFF.

This chain uses TRBV4-2 with TRBJ1-4; no definite D call. This CDR3 has 15 residues. The V and J ends lost 0 bases and 0 bases respectively, with 5 bases between them. In germline, CDR1 is LGHNA, CDR2 YNFKEQ. CDR3 loop: CASSQEGATNEKLFF. The CDR3 coding sequence is TGTGCCAGCAGCCAAGAGGGAGCAACTAATGAAAAACTGTTTTTT.

J is TRBJ2-7 and V is TRBV15, with a weak D call TRBD2 (6 bases). CDR1 is LNHNV and CDR2 is YYDKDF in the germline V gene (reference sequence). This CDR3 spans 16 amino acids. The V and J ends lost 5 bases and 2 bases respectively, with 19 bases between them. CDR3 bases: TGTGCCACCAGCCTTCACTCTAGCGCCGTTCCCTACGAGCAGTACTTC. This codes for CATSLHSSAVPYEQYF.

The CDR3: CASSPPAGANVLTF. CDR3 DNA sequence: TGTGCCAGCAGCCCACCAGCTGGGGCCAACGTCCTGACTTTC. The chain uses TRBV28 and TRBJ2-6; D remains unclear. CDR1 and CDR2 (germline): MDHEN, SYDVKM. V lost 6 bases and J lost 2, with 8 bases in between. This CDR3 is built from 14 residues.

The V call is TRBV27, the J call TRBJ2-2; D is possibly TRBD2 (5 bases). The V gene lost 5 bases and the J gene lost 3 bases, with 13 bases spanning the gap. This CDR3 spans 15 amino acids. The germline gives CDR1 MNHEY, CDR2 SMNVEV (reference sequence). CDR3 in DNA: TGTGCCAGCAGTGGAATTCGGGGTTACACCGGGGAGCTGTTTTTT. Translation gives CASSGIRGYTGELFF.

The chain carries TRBV6-1 and TRBJ1-4; 7 positions match TRBD1. The germline gives CDR1 MNHNS, CDR2 SASEGT. CDR3 length equals 14 residues. V was pared by 5 bases and J by 5 bases, with 5 bases of the junction left unmatched. The CDR3 DNA follows: TGTGCCAGCAGTCCGCAGGGGGACAATGAAAAACTGTTTTTT. It translates to CASSPQGDNEKLFF.